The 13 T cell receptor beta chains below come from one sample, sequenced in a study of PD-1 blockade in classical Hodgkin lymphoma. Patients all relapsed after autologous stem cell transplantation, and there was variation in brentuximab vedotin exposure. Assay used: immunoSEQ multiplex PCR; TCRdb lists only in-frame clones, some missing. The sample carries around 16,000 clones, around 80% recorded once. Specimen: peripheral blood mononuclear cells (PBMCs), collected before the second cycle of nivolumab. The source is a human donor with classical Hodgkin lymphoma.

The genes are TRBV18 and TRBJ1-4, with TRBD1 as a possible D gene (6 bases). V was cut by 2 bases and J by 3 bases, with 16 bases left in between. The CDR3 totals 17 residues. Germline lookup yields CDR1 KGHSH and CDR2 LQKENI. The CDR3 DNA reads TGTGCCAGCTCACCAGGCACAGGGCGGATGGCTAATGAAAAACTGTTTTTT. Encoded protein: CASSPGTGRMANEKLFF. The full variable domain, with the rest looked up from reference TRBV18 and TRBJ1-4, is NAGVMQNPRHLVRRRGQEARLRCSPMKGHSHVYWYRQLPEEGLKFMVYLQKENIIDESGMPKERFSAEFPKEGPSILRIQQVVRGDSAAYFCASSPGTGRMANEKLFFGSGTQLSVL.

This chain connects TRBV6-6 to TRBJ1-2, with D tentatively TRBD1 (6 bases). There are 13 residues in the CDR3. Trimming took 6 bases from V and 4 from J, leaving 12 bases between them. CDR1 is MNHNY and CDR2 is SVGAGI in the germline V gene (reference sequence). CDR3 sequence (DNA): TGTGCCAGCAGCACGGGACAAAGCTATGGCTACACCTTC. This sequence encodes CASSTGQSYGYTF.

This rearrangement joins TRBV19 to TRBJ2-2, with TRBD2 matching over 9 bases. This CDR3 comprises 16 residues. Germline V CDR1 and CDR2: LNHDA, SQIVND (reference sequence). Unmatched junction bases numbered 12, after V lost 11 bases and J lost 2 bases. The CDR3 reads CAVSTAGGSNTGELFF. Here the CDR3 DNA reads TGTGCCGTGAGTACAGCGGGAGGCTCTAACACCGGGGAGCTGTTTTTT.

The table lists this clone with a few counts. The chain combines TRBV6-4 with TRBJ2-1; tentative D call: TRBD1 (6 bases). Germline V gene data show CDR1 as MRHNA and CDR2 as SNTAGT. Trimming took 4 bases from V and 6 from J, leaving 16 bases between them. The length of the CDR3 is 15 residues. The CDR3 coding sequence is TGTGCCAGCAGTGCCAGCCAGGACAGTATCAATGAGCAGTTCTTC. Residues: CASSASQDSINEQFF.

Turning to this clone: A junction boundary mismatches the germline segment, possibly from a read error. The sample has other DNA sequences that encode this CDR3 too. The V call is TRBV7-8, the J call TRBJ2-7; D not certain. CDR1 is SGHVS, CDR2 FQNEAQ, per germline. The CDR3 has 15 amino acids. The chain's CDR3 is CASSLSPGYSYEQYF. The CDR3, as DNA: TGTGCCAGCAGCTTAAGTCCGGGTTACTCCTACGAGCAGTATTTC.

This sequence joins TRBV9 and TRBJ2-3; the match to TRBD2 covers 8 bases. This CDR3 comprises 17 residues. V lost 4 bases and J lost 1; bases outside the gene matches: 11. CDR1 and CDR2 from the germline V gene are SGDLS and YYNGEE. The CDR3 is CASSLLTATSGTDTQYF. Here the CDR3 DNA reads TGTGCCAGCAGCCTACTGACGGCGACTAGCGGCACAGATACGCAGTATTTT.

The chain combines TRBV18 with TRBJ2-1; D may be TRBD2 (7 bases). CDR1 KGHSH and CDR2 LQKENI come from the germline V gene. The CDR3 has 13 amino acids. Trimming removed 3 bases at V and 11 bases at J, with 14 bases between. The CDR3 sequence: CASSPGTGGQQFF. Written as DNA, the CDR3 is TGTGCCAGCTCACCGGGGACCGGGGGGCAGCAGTTCTTC. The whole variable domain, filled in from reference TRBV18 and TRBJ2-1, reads NAGVMQNPRHLVRRRGQEARLRCSPMKGHSHVYWYRQLPEEGLKFMVYLQKENIIDESGMPKERFSAEFPKEGPSILRIQQVVRGDSAAYFCASSPGTGGQQFFGPGTRLTVL.

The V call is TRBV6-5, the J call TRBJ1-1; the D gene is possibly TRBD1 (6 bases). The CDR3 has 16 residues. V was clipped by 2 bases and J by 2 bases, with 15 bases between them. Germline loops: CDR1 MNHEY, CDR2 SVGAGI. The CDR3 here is CASSYGARGLNTEAFF. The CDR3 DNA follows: TGTGCCAGCAGTTACGGAGCCCGGGGGCTTAACACTGAAGCTTTCTTT.

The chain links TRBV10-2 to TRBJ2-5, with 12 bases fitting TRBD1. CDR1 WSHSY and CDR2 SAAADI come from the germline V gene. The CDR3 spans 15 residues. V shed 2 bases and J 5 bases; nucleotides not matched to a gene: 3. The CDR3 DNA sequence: TGCGCCAGCAGTGAGGGGGACAGGGGGCACGAGACCCAGTACTTC. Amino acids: CASSEGDRGHETQYF.

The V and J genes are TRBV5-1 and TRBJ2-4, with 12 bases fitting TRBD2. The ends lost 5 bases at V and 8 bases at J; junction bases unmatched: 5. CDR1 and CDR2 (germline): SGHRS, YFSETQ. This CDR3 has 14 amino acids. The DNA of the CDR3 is TGCGCCAGCAGACCTAGCGGGGGGGTACACATTCAGTACTTC. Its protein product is CASRPSGGVHIQYF.

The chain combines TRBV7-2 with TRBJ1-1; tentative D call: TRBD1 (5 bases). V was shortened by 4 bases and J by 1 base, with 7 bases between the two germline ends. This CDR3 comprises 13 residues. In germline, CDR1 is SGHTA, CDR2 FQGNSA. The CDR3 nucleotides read TGTGCCAGCAGCTCCGGGGCGAACACTGAAGCTTTCTTT. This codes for CASSSGANTEAFF.

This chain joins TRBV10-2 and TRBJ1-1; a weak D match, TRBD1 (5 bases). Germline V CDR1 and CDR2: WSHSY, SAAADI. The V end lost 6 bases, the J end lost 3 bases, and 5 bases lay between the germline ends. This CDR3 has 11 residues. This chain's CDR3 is CASRQDTEAFF. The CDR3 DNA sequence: TGCGCCAGCAGACAGGACACTGAAGCTTTCTTT.

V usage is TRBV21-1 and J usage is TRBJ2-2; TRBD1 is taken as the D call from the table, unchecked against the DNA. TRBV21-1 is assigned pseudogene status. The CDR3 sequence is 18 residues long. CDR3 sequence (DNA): TGTGCCAGCTTCGGTCCGGCGAGGGGGCCCCACCGCACCGGGGAGCTGTTTTTT. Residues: CASFGPARGPHRTGELFF.